Below, 5 T cell receptor beta chains from the same sample are listed, as sequenced in a study of shared clonotypes between healthy human individuals. Profiling relied on immunoSEQ multiplex PCR, and the TCRdb table lists in-frame clones only, not all of them. Of roughly 680,000 clones listed, over 60% are singletons. Sequencing used memory CD4+ T cells sorted from blood. Subset noted: CD45RA-negative fraction. The receptors shown here come from a woman in her twenties or thirties in good health.

The chain links TRBV7-9 to TRBJ2-5; 10 bases align to TRBD2. Germline V lookup: CDR1 SEHNR, CDR2 FQNEAQ (reference sequence). The V segment lost 5 bases and the J segment 2 bases; nucleotides outside the gene matches: 11. This CDR3 contains 17 residues. CDR3: CASSPLPGTSVQETQYF. CDR3 bases: TGTGCCAGCAGCCCTCTTCCCGGGACTAGCGTACAAGAGACCCAGTACTTC.

The chain carries TRBV5-4 and TRBJ1-2; possible D gene TRBD1, 5 bases. Per the germline V gene, CDR1 is SGHNT and CDR2 is YYREEE (reference sequence). CDR3 length: 15 residues. V lost 4 bases and J 7 bases, leaving 20 bases between the germline ends. The CDR3 here is CASSPGVIDEGGYTF. Written as DNA, the CDR3 is TGTGCCAGCAGCCCGGGGGTCATAGACGAGGGTGGCTACACCTTC.

The chain's CDR3 is CASTPGLAGGNNEQFF. As DNA, the CDR3 is TGTGCCAGCACCCCAGGACTAGCGGGAGGTAACAATGAGCAGTTCTTC. The chain couples TRBV27 to TRBJ2-1, with 14 positions matching TRBD2. The junction had 7 bases not matched to a gene; V was cut back by 7 bases and J by 5 bases. The germline V gene has CDR1 MNHEY and CDR2 SMNVEV (reference sequence). The CDR3 sequence is 16 residues long.

The chain has TRBV14 and TRBJ1-5, with no clear D. The CDR3 covers 15 residues. In germline, CDR1 is SGHDN, CDR2 FVKESK. The ends were cut back, 0 bases at V and 3 bases at J, with 9 bases in the middle. The CDR3 DNA follows: TGTGCCAGCAGCCAAGATGGCAGCCCCAATCAGCCCCAGCATTTT. It translates to CASSQDGSPNQPQHF.

V and J are TRBV5-5 and TRBJ1-4; possible D gene TRBD1, 5 bases. Germline V gene data show CDR1 as SGHKS and CDR2 as YYEKEE (reference sequence). There are 14 residues in the CDR3. V shed 1 base and J shed 2 bases, with 6 bases lying between them. CDR3 coding DNA: TGTGCCAGCAGCTTGTGGGGGACTAATGAAAAACTGTTTTTT. Protein: CASSLWGTNEKLFF.